The present entry profiles one TCR beta chain with its context. The data were obtained in a study of blood T cells in healthy people across ages. It was with a sample-barcoded 5' primer and a J-beta primer mix that a second PCR of roughly 6 to 12 cycles was run. Each of the cDNA molecules was tagged by a template-switch adaptor with 12 random nucleotides. TCRdb ran MiXCR on the 5' RACE reads and lists one entry per CDR3 protein. The sample shows over 1,500,000 distinct CDR3 sequences, 40% to 55% of them seen only once. This clonotype was sampled from a woman aged 40 to 50 in good health. The sample comprised blood.

The CDR3: CASNDPDRGETQYF. CDR3 coding DNA: TGTGCCAGCAACGACCCGGACAGGGGAGAGACCCAGTACTTC. This rearrangement joins TRBV6-6 to TRBJ2-5; 9 positions match TRBD1. The germline V gene encodes CDR1 MNHNY and CDR2 SVGAGI (reference sequence). The CDR3 is made up of 14 amino acids. Germline trimming cut 7 bases from V and 4 bases from J; bases unmatched to any gene: 7.